This T cell receptor (beta chain) comes out of a study of T cell repertoires in cytomegalovirus infection. Study results and caveats: People with CMV and the relevant HLA were identified by cumulative public TCR beta family frequency. CMV-specific TCR beta clonotypes restricted by HLA-C were the ones dominating the ex vivo response.

From the reads, TCRdb called clonotypes with MiXCR, one entry per CDR3 protein. The table includes 290,000 or so distinct CDR3 sequences, about 26% detected once. V trimming: 3 bases; J trimming: 6 bases; junction bases outside the gene matches: 5. The CDR3 length is 13 residues. Germline lookup yields CDR1 ENHRY and CDR2 SYGVKD. Concerning this clonotype: Its target is not known.

The V call is TRBV10-3, the J call TRBJ2-7; 7 bases agree with TRBD1. Sequencing was performed on PBMCs. The TCR was taken from a human donor in good health (CMV status not recorded). Some clones in this sample may be carry-over from other donors' samples. The DNA for the CDR3 is TGTGCCATCAGTGACAGGGGGAAAGGCGAGCAGTACTTC. Protein: CAISDRGKGEQYF.